The 24 T cell receptor beta chains listed next were all sequenced from one sample in a study of CD8 T cells in Susac syndrome. RNA was extracted with the RNeasy kit, and a quantity of roughly 0.5 to 1 ug was reverse transcribed using random hexamers. From the immunoSEQ multiplex PCR reads, TCRdb called clonotypes with MiXCR, one entry per CDR3 protein. The sample has roughly 180,000 distinct CDR3 sequences, approximately 94% seen once. The source material was CD4+ T cells from PBMCs. The receptors shown here come from a human donor in good health.

This clonotype showed up just a few times. The chain uses TRBV4-3 and TRBJ1-5; unclear D gene. Germline CDR1 LGHNA, CDR2 YSLEER. Trimming removed 1 base from V and 7 bases from J, with 11 bases in between. This CDR3 comprises 14 residues. The CDR3 region is CASSQAVGTQPQHF. CDR3 nucleotide sequence: TGCGCCAGCAGCCAAGCTGTGGGTACGCAGCCCCAGCATTTT.

The rearrangement uses TRBV29-1 and TRBJ2-3; D may correspond to TRBD1 or TRBD2 (5 bases each). The germline CDR1 and CDR2 sequences are SQVTM and ANQGSEA. The length of the CDR3 is 12 residues. The V end lost 6 bases, the J end lost 6 bases, and 13 bases lay between the germline ends. This CDR3 is CSVARDLDTQYF. CDR3 coding DNA: TGCAGCGTAGCCCGGGACCTGGATACGCAGTATTTT.

Comments on this clonotype: A junction end diverges from the germline sequence, so it may reflect a read error. The rearrangement uses TRBV20-1 and TRBJ1-2, with D perhaps matching TRBD1 (6 bases). CDR1 and CDR2 (germline): DFQATT, SNEGSKA (reference sequence). The CDR3 totals 13 residues. The CDR3 nucleotides are TGCAGTGCGAGAGAACAGGGCGATTATGGCTACACCTTC. Residues: CSAREQGDYGYTF.

The gene calls are TRBV20-1 and TRBJ2-3, with 7 nucleotides matching TRBD1. V was pared by 3 bases and J by 6 bases, with 9 bases of the junction left unmatched. Germline V gene lookup returns CDR1 DFQATT and CDR2 SNEGSKA (reference sequence). The CDR3 contains 14 residues. CDR3 sequence: CSASLGQVPDTQYF. The CDR3 nucleotides read TGCAGTGCTAGCCTTGGACAGGTCCCCGATACGCAGTATTTT.

J is TRBJ2-1 and V is TRBV29-1; D is perhaps TRBD2 (5 bases). Germline CDR1 SQVTM, CDR2 ANQGSEA. V lost 4 bases and J 7 bases, leaving 11 bases between the germline ends. CDR3 length equals 12 residues. The CDR3 here is CSVGGGENEQFF. The CDR3 coding sequence is TGCAGCGTTGGGGGTGGGGAGAATGAGCAGTTCTTC.

The V gene is TRBV30, the J gene TRBJ1-1; D not certain. This CDR3 has 13 amino acids. Germline-derived CDR1 and CDR2 are GTSNPN and SVGIG (reference sequence). The V gene lost 2 bases and the J gene lost 1 base, with 8 bases spanning the gap. This CDR3 reads CAWSSTTNTEAFF. CDR3 coding DNA: TGTGCCTGGAGTTCCACTACGAACACTGAAGCTTTCTTT. Full variable domain (remainder filled in from reference TRBV30 and TRBJ1-1): SQTIHQWPATLVQPVGSPLSLECTVEGTSNPNLYWYRQAAGRGLQLLFYSVGIGQISSEVPQNLSASRPQDRQFILSSKKLLLSDSGFYLCAWSSTTNTEAFFGQGTRLTVV.

The chain combines TRBV2 with TRBJ2-5, with a weak D call TRBD2 (5 bases). V was trimmed by 7 bases and J by 5 bases, leaving 11 bases between them. The CDR3 has 12 residues. Germline loops: CDR1 SNHLY, CDR2 FYNNEI. Here the CDR3 reads CASTEGYETQYF. CDR3 sequence (DNA): TGTGCCAGCACCGAGGGTTATGAGACCCAGTACTTC.

This chain links TRBV20-1 with TRBJ2-1, with 8 bases aligning to TRBD2. J lost 16 bases, V lost 0 bases, and 5 bases had no gene match. The CDR3 covers 11 residues. The germline gives CDR1 DFQATT, CDR2 SNEGSKA (reference sequence). The CDR3 bases are TGCAGTGCTAGAGATCAGGGACTAGGTTTCTTC. Protein sequence: CSARDQGLGFF.

DNA of the CDR3: TGTGCCAGCAGGACCGGGTCACAAGAGACCCAGTACTTC. It yields the protein CASRTGSQETQYF. The V call is TRBV28, the J call TRBJ2-5, with unresolved D. The germline V gene encodes CDR1 MDHEN and CDR2 SYDVKM. This CDR3 comprises 13 residues. V lost 6 bases and J lost 2, with 10 bases in between.

V usage is TRBV30 and J usage is TRBJ1-2; D is uncertain. This CDR3 contains 12 residues. The germline V and J ends were trimmed by 0 bases and 7 bases, with 9 bases remaining between them. CDR1 GTSNPN and CDR2 SVGIG come from the germline V gene (reference sequence). CDR3 protein: CAWSVREGGYTF. For the CDR3, the DNA is TGTGCCTGGAGTGTGAGAGAAGGTGGCTACACCTTC.

This chain uses TRBV20-1 with TRBJ2-5; D tentatively fits TRBD1 or TRBD2 (5 bases each). Germline V gene sequence: CDR1 DFQATT, CDR2 SNEGSKA (reference sequence). V lost 4 bases to trimming and J lost 0 bases, with 12 bases between them. The CDR3 runs to 14 residues. CDR3: CSAKGPEYQETQYF. The CDR3 region has the DNA TGCAGTGCTAAGGGACCAGAATACCAAGAGACCCAGTACTTC.

V is TRBV20-1 and J is TRBJ2-1, with 13 bases identical to TRBD2. Germline CDR1 and CDR2: DFQATT and SNEGSKA (reference sequence). The V and J ends lost 1 base and 8 bases, in that order; junction bases with no gene match: 8. The length of the CDR3 is 16 residues. The CDR3 DNA reads TGCAGTGCTAGAGGTAGAGGACTAGCGGGAGACTATGAGCAGTTCTTC. Translation gives CSARGRGLAGDYEQFF.

The chain joins TRBV7-9 to TRBJ2-2; D ambiguous. Trimming removed 1 base at V and 6 bases at J, with 6 bases between. In germline, CDR1 is SEHNR, CDR2 FQNEAQ (reference sequence). The CDR3 sequence is 13 residues long. Written as DNA, the CDR3 is TGTGCCAGCAGCTTAGATGTTTCCGGGGAGCTGTTTTTT. As protein: CASSLDVSGELFF.

The CDR3 sequence is CASSRRSGRAYNEQFF. Written as DNA, the CDR3 is TGTGCCAGCAGCCGGCGTAGCGGGAGAGCCTACAATGAGCAGTTCTTC. The chain carries TRBV3-1 and TRBJ2-1; 9 nucleotides line up with TRBD2. The germline V gene has CDR1 LGHDT and CDR2 YNNKEL (reference sequence). V shed 4 bases, J shed 2 bases, and the junction held 6 bases outside the gene matches. The CDR3 runs 16 residues.

On this clonotype: One end of the junction fails to match germline, which may point to a read error. The chain couples TRBV30 to TRBJ2-5; 8 bases line up with TRBD1. Germline CDR1 GTSNPN, CDR2 SVGIG (reference sequence). This CDR3 region has 14 residues. The CDR3 DNA sequence: TGTGCCTGGAGTGATCCGGGACAGGTCGTCCAGGGTCACTTC. Translated: CAWSDPGQVVQGHF.

V is TRBV15 and J is TRBJ1-3; D gene uncertain. Germline lookup yields CDR1 LNHNV and CDR2 YYDKDF (reference sequence). CDR3 length: 15 amino acids. V lost 0 bases and J 2 bases, leaving 8 bases between the germline ends. CDR3 sequence reads: CATSREDSAGNTIYF. The CDR3 DNA follows: TGTGCCACCAGCAGAGAAGATTCTGCTGGAAACACCATATATTTT.

This chain joins TRBV6-2 or TRBV6-3 and TRBJ2-5; TRBD2 aligns across 7 bases. V shed 5 bases, J shed 5 bases, and the junction held 11 bases outside the gene matches. The CDR3 runs to 15 residues. The V gene's germline CDR1 is MNHEY and CDR2 SVGEGT. CDR3 sequence: CASSLMWEGLETQYF. In DNA, the CDR3 is TGTGCCAGCAGTCTCATGTGGGAGGGCCTGGAGACCCAGTACTTC.

This chain connects TRBV20-1 to TRBJ1-2; D call uncertain. CDR3 size: 11 residues. Germline CDR1 DFQATT, CDR2 SNEGSKA (reference sequence). V lost 8 bases and J lost 8, with 15 bases in between. CDR3 loop: CSKIGPSGYTF. The CDR3 nucleotides read TGCAGTAAAATAGGCCCCTCGGGCTACACCTTC.

The chain links TRBV29-1 to TRBJ2-2; D perhaps matches TRBD1 (6 bases). The CDR3 totals 12 residues. Germline-derived CDR1 and CDR2 are SQVTM and ANQGSEA. V was trimmed by 7 bases and J by 3 bases, leaving 9 bases between them. The DNA for the CDR3 is TGCAGCGGGGACAAAGACACCGGGGAGCTGTTTTTT. Translating gives CSGDKDTGELFF.

The chain uses TRBV4-3 and TRBJ2-1; D remains ambiguous. Germline values: CDR1 LGHNA, CDR2 YSLEER. This CDR3 region has 14 residues. Between the trimmed V and J ends, which lost 0 bases and 6 bases, there was a span of 9 bases. CDR3 protein: CASSQDGSLNEQFF. The DNA of the CDR3 is TGCGCCAGCAGCCAAGACGGCAGCCTCAATGAGCAGTTCTTC.

This chain uses TRBV11-2 with TRBJ1-2; D gene ambiguous. The V end was cut by 9 bases, the J end by 8 bases, with 13 bases between. CDR1 and CDR2 (germline): SGHAT, FQNNGV. The CDR3 length is 11 residues. The CDR3 bases are TGTGCCAGTGGGGTTTTAAGGGGCTACACCTTC. Encoded protein: CASGVLRGYTF.

The rearrangement joins TRBV4-3 to TRBJ2-1; TRBD2 matches 10 bases. CDR3 length equals 17 residues. V lost 0 bases to trimming and J lost 8 bases; unmatched junction nucleotides: 10. Germline CDR1 is LGHNA and CDR2 is YSLEER. The CDR3 DNA is TGCGCCAGCAGCCAAGACCCTAGCGGGAGCCACGGGTATGAGCAGTTCTTC. Amino acids: CASSQDPSGSHGYEQFF.

The V call is TRBV19, the J call TRBJ2-1; tentative D call: TRBD2 (6 bases). Deletions cut 3 bases from V and 1 base from J, with 10 bases between. CDR1 is LNHDA, CDR2 SQIVND, per germline (reference sequence). This CDR3 spans 15 amino acids. The CDR3 coding sequence is TGTGCCAGTAGTATCCCCGGGAGATCCTACAATGAGCAGTTCTTC. Translated: CASSIPGRSYNEQFF. Supplemented by reference TRBV19 and TRBJ2-1, the full variable domain reads DGGITQSPKYLFRKEGQNVTLSCEQNLNHDAMYWYRQDPGQGLRLIYYSQIVNDFQKGDIAEGYSVSREKKESFPLTVTSAQKNPTAFYLCASSIPGRSYNEQFFGPGTRLTVL.

This clonotype was observed a handful of times. The chain employs TRBV7-2 and TRBJ2-1; TRBD2 agrees at 11 bases. The J segment lost 4 bases and the V segment lost 5 bases, leaving 7 bases of the junction unmatched. This CDR3 region has 16 residues. CDR1 is SGHTA and CDR2 is FQGNSA in the germline V gene. CDR3 amino acids: CASSPVGTSGYNEQFF. CDR3 coding DNA: TGTGCCAGCAGCCCGGTCGGGACTAGCGGATACAATGAGCAGTTCTTC.